This TCR beta chain derives from a study of relationships among human T cell subsets (dated 2010 in TCRdb). General notes on the study: Eight distinct blood T cell populations were sequenced: pan T, CD8 cytotoxic, regulatory, Th1, Th2, naive plus transitional, activated and memory cells.

Library construction relied on multiplex PCR. Sequencing was carried out with a 454 GS FLX. Semiquantitative ARM-PCR was used to amplify the TCR alpha and beta CDR3 regions from mRNA. In ARM-PCR, tagged nested gene-specific primers were used first, and exponential amplification was then carried out by communal superprimers. Nested primers were removed by exonuclease before the second amplification round on first-round PCR products. The amplicons were sequenced on the 454 platform, a system that can rapidly sequence millions of DNA fragments without cloning bias. A read counted as effective if the read could be mapped to both V and J germline segments. The original pipeline was this. IRmap was used to assign reads to germline V, D and J segments, and IRmap relies on pyromap, a Smith-Waterman modification adapted to 454 sequencing errors. D-beta assignments were filtered with cutoffs set at the 99th percentile of alignment scores obtained from simulated random sequences. CDR3 was defined as the amino acids between the conserved V-segment Y[YFLI]C motif and the J-segment [FW]GXGT motif. A compound Poisson process model, previously applied to large-scale EST data, was used to estimate repertoire diversity. A cross-contamination detection procedure was applied to argue against sample contamination as the source of shared CDR3s. Through fastp at Q25 and MiXCR, TCRdb rebuilt clones from the public reads, retaining in-frame beta chains. Each entry merges the rows of one CDR3 protein and shows their most common DNA and genes. TCRdb, not the authors, supplied the V and J calls. The sample has some 7,000 distinct CDR3 sequences on record, around 64% of them singletons. The top ten clonotypes cover less than 65% of the sample.

The research as a whole found: Over 60% of CD8+ cytotoxic sequences belonged to clones with over 100 reads, whereas regulatory and Th2 subsets showed few such clones. The bead-based sorting could not exclude a CD4+CD8+ double-positive population. Substantial sharing of CDR3s among Th1, Th2 and regulatory T cells was interpreted as suggestive of stochastic cell fate choices. No statistically significant differences in V, D and J usage, CDR3 length or N-nucleotide additions were observed among the seven subsets.

The CDR3 runs 12 residues from the cysteine to the phenylalanine. Only the CDR3 portion is preserved as DNA: 36 bases, with reading frame beginning at the first base. V is shortened by 4 bases, J by 4 bases, and the region joining them spans 8 bases. CDR1 SGHAT and CDR2 FQDESV are derived from the germline V gene (reference sequence). Points on this clonotype: This clone's antigen is unknown. Base qualities are not provided; no much larger clone lies one nucleotide away.

Naive plus transitional T cells were isolated with anti-CD45RA microbeads from pooled isolated CD4+ and CD8+ T cells. T cell subsets were isolated with Miltenyi superparamagnetic beads coated with subset-specific monoclonal antibodies. Every T cell population was isolated from peripheral blood. Whole blood was subjected to Ficoll separation to obtain mononuclear cells, from which monocytes were subsequently depleted using anti-CD14 microbeads. Right after isolation, the cell populations were resuspended in RNAprotect reagent. Sequenced input: naive and transitional (CD45RA+) T cells sorted from blood. Per the publication, the cell subset or site label means: CD45RA+ naive plus transitional T cells (Tn+t). This clonotype originated in a man aged 35 to 55 in good health. The chain joins TRBV11-1 to TRBJ2-7; the D gene is not confidently resolved. The CDR3 region: CASSSSGYEQYF. The DNA sequence is given as TGTGCCAGCAGCTCCTCGGGTTACGAGCAGTACTTC.